This passage covers 26 T cell receptor beta chains from one sample sequenced in a study of OX40 agonist ivuxolimab in advanced cancers. Assay used: immunoSEQ multiplex PCR; TCRdb lists only in-frame clones, some missing. The table records approximately 60,000 clones, around 83% of them present only once. The sample consisted of CD4+ or CD8+ T cells sorted from blood, taken in a trial of the OX40 agonist ivuxolimab. These receptors were taken from an adult with an advanced solid tumor such as melanoma, head and neck, liver or kidney cancer.

The chain has TRBV19 and TRBJ1-3; no firm D call. This CDR3 has 14 residues. The germline V gene encodes CDR1 LNHDA and CDR2 SQIVND (reference sequence). Between the trimmed V and J ends, which lost 8 bases and 1 base, there was a span of 12 bases. CDR3 in DNA: TGTGCCAGTCACCGCGGTAGATCTGGAAACACCATATATTTT. Protein sequence: CASHRGRSGNTIYF.

The CDR3 sequence: CASNSRQGDTEAFF. In DNA, the CDR3 is TGTGCCAGCAATAGTCGACAGGGGGATACTGAAGCTTTCTTT. This sequence joins TRBV6-5 and TRBJ1-1; 9 nucleotides agree with TRBD1. Germline assignment: CDR1 MNHEY and CDR2 SVGAGI. The CDR3 runs to 14 residues. Germline trimming cut 7 bases from V and 5 bases from J; bases unmatched to any gene: 8.

V gene TRBV6-5 combines with J gene TRBJ1-5; the D gene is possibly TRBD1 (5 bases). The germline gives CDR1 MNHEY, CDR2 SVGAGI. The CDR3 runs 15 residues. V was trimmed by 0 bases and J by 0 bases, leaving 6 bases between them. This CDR3 reads CASSYSGVSNQPQHF. CDR3 sequence (DNA): TGTGCCAGCAGTTACTCGGGGGTTAGCAATCAGCCCCAGCATTTT.

The chain uses TRBV18 and TRBJ2-7, with D possibly matching TRBD1 (6 bases). With 2 bases removed from V and 0 bases from J, the gap between germline ends came to 11 bases. This CDR3 has 15 amino acids. Germline CDR1 reads KGHSH; CDR2 reads LQKENI. CDR3: CASSPSQDSSYEQYF. CDR3 coding DNA: TGTGCCAGCTCACCATCTCAGGACAGCTCCTACGAGCAGTACTTC.

V usage is TRBV29-1 and J usage is TRBJ2-1, with 16 nucleotides matching TRBD2. This CDR3 comprises 18 residues. Per germline, CDR1 SQVTM and CDR2 ANQGSEA. After removal of 5 bases from V and 0 bases from J, the junction contained 7 bases not matched to a gene. CDR3 DNA sequence: TGCAGCGTTTCCCCGGGACTAGCGGGGGGGCCCTCCTACAATGAGCAGTTCTTC. Translating it yields CSVSPGLAGGPSYNEQFF.

V gene TRBV27 combines with J gene TRBJ1-1, with a tentative D call TRBD1 (5 bases). The length of the CDR3 is 14 residues. CDR1 MNHEY and CDR2 SMNVEV come from the germline V gene (reference sequence). V gave up 7 bases and J gave up 5 bases, with 17 bases separating them. The CDR3 sequence: CASTPQAGSTEAFF. For the CDR3, the DNA is TGTGCCAGCACCCCACAGGCAGGGAGTACTGAAGCTTTCTTT.

The chain carries TRBV11-3 and TRBJ2-7, with 8 bases lining up with TRBD2. Germline loops: CDR1 SGHNT, CDR2 YENEEA. J lost 2 bases, V lost 5 bases, and 2 bases had no gene match. This CDR3 spans 13 amino acids. Here the CDR3 reads CASSLGLAYEQYF. In nucleotides, the CDR3 is TGTGCCAGCAGCCTGGGACTAGCCTACGAGCAGTACTTC.

The genes are TRBV7-9 and TRBJ2-5; D assignment may be TRBD1 or TRBD2 (7 bases each). The CDR3 consists of 15 residues. CDR1 is SEHNR, CDR2 FQNEAQ, per germline (reference sequence). V was trimmed by 4 bases and J by 4 bases, leaving 16 bases between them. CDR3 amino acids: CASSSGGASAETQYF. The CDR3 DNA sequence: TGTGCCAGCAGCTCAGGGGGGGCTAGCGCAGAGACCCAGTACTTC.

The rearrangement links TRBV5-1 to TRBJ1-4, with D hard to call. Germline values: CDR1 SGHRS, CDR2 YFSETQ. There are 12 residues in the CDR3. V gave up 0 bases and J gave up 6 bases, with 3 bases separating them. The CDR3 protein is CASSLGDEKLFF. Written as DNA, the CDR3 is TGCGCCAGCAGCTTGGGGGATGAAAAACTGTTTTTT.

This clone was recorded only once. The chain couples TRBV29-1 to TRBJ2-3; D might be TRBD1 (6 bases). This CDR3 contains 13 residues. Germline V gives CDR1 SQVTM, CDR2 ANQGSEA. Deletions cut 4 bases from V and 0 bases from J, with 8 bases between. CDR3 in amino acids: CSVGTGSTDTQYF. The CDR3 DNA follows: TGCAGCGTTGGAACAGGGAGCACAGATACGCAGTATTTT.

This clone has more than one count but fewer than ten. V is TRBV6-5 and J is TRBJ1-1; D remains ambiguous. Germline CDR1 reads MNHEY; CDR2 reads SVGAGI. The CDR3 spans 15 residues. Trimming removed 6 bases at V and 1 base at J, with 15 bases between. The CDR3: CASSIRSGGNTEAFF. The CDR3 region has the DNA TGTGCCAGCAGCATAAGGTCGGGCGGGAACACTGAAGCTTTCTTT.

This sequence joins TRBV5-1 and TRBJ2-3, with 11 bases that match TRBD2. Germline V CDR1 and CDR2: SGHRS, YFSETQ. The CDR3 runs 16 residues. V was clipped by 4 bases and J by 0 bases; unmatched bases: 4. The CDR3 coding sequence is TGCGCCAGCAGCCCTAGCGGGAGGCCTAGCACAGATACGCAGTATTTT. Protein: CASSPSGRPSTDTQYF.

The chain links TRBV9 to TRBJ1-1, with D possibly TRBD1 on 5 matching bases. The CDR3 loop spans 14 amino acids. With 4 bases removed from V and 5 bases from J, the gap between germline ends came to 15 bases. Germline assignment: CDR1 SGDLS and CDR2 YYNGEE. CDR3 protein: CASSRVGGETEAFF. The CDR3 DNA follows: TGTGCCAGCAGCCGCGTGGGGGGAGAGACTGAAGCTTTCTTT.

This clone was detected only a few times. This chain uses TRBV4-1 with TRBJ1-1; D ambiguous. The CDR3 extends over 12 amino acids. Trimming left V 4 bases short and J 5 bases short, with 8 bases between. CDR1 is MGHRA, CDR2 YSYEKL, per germline. The CDR3 loop is CASSRPGTEAFF. The CDR3 bases are TGCGCCAGCAGCCGCCCGGGGACTGAAGCTTTCTTT.

CDR3 region: CASTGPWMQFF. The CDR3, as DNA: TGTGCCAGCACCGGACCCTGGATGCAGTTCTTC. V usage is TRBV28 and J usage is TRBJ2-1; the D is unclear. Germline values: CDR1 MDHEN, CDR2 SYDVKM. CDR3 length: 11 residues. V lost 7 bases and J 12 bases, leaving 13 bases between the germline ends.

The count of this clone is one. The chain carries TRBV19 and TRBJ2-5; perhaps TRBD1 as D (5 bases). The J call is uncertain, as TRBJ2-7 better fits the DNA end. The CDR3 length is 14 residues. The germline V gene has CDR1 LNHDA and CDR2 SQIVND (reference sequence). The CDR3 sequence: CASSIRGGTYEQYF. In DNA form, the CDR3 reads TGTGCCAGTAGTATAAGGGGCGGTACCTACGAGCAGTACTTC.

As regards this clone: The germline gene is not matched at one end of the junction; a read error may be the cause. This chain uses TRBV5-1 with TRBJ1-4; D uncertain. Looked up from germline, CDR1 is SGHRS and CDR2 is YFSETQ. This CDR3 has 14 residues. CDR3 region: CASSLLATNEELFF. The CDR3 DNA sequence: TGCGCCAGCAGCTTACTTGCAACTAATGAAGAACTGTTTTTT.

In nucleotides, the CDR3 is TGTGCCAGCAGCCCCGGGACTAGCGGGAGAGGCGACAATGAGCAGTTCTTC. Translation: CASSPGTSGRGDNEQFF. The genes are TRBV11-3 and TRBJ2-1; 14 bases are a match to TRBD2. V lost 5 bases, J lost 5 bases, and 8 bases stayed unmatched. The CDR3 loop spans 17 amino acids. In germline, CDR1 is SGHNT, CDR2 YENEEA.

This rearrangement joins TRBV7-6 to TRBJ1-4; D unresolved. V lost 1 base, J lost 7 bases, and 7 bases lay in between. CDR1 is SGHVS, CDR2 FNYEAQ, per germline. This CDR3 spans 13 amino acids. CDR3 in DNA: TGTGCCAGCAGCTTAGGGGCAGTTGAAAAACTGTTTTTT. It yields the protein CASSLGAVEKLFF.

The rearrangement joins TRBV6-5 to TRBJ2-6; D not certain. In germline, CDR1 is MNHEY, CDR2 SVGAGI. V lost 4 bases and J lost 0, with 4 bases in between. The CDR3 contains 14 residues. CDR3 DNA sequence: TGTGCCAGCAGTTCGATCTCTGGGGCCAACGTCCTGACTTTC. Its protein is CASSSISGANVLTF.

The chain joins TRBV6-4 to TRBJ1-2; 9 bases are a match to TRBD1. There are 14 residues in the CDR3. Per germline, CDR1 MRHNA and CDR2 SNTAGT. J gave up 5 bases and V 0 bases, and 1 base lay outside the gene matches. The CDR3 protein is CASSDSGTGYGYTF. CDR3 DNA: TGTGCCAGCAGTGACTCCGGGACAGGGTATGGCTACACCTTC.

The chain links TRBV28 to TRBJ1-2, with 10 bases fitting TRBD1. V dropped 7 bases and J dropped 6; count of bases not matched to a gene: 17. This CDR3 is 17 amino acids long. The germline CDR1 and CDR2 sequences are MDHEN and SYDVKM. The CDR3 DNA sequence: TGTGCCAGCACTGATCCGGGACAGGGGCGAGGAGGAGATGGCTACACCTTC. It translates to CASTDPGQGRGGDGYTF.

This chain connects TRBV7-9 to TRBJ1-2; 9 positions match TRBD1. Trimming cost V 1 base and J 5 bases; bases outside gene matches: 5. CDR1 and CDR2 (germline): SEHNR, FQNEAQ (reference sequence). This CDR3 comprises 15 residues. The CDR3: CASSLDGTGSYGYTF. CDR3 DNA: TGTGCCAGCAGCTTAGACGGGACAGGGAGTTATGGCTACACCTTC.

There are a few counts of this clone. CDR3 DNA: TGTGCCTCAACTAGGGGAAATGAGCAGTTCTTC. Translating gives CASTRGNEQFF. The J gene is TRBJ2-1, the V gene TRBV6-5; D possibly uses TRBD1 or TRBD2 (5 bases each). V was pared by 11 bases and J by 7 bases, with 12 bases between. Germline loops: CDR1 MNHEY, CDR2 SVGAGI. The length of the CDR3 is 11 residues.

The CDR3 region is CASSYGGKPQETQYF. The CDR3 nucleotides are TGTGCCAGCAGTTACGGCGGGAAGCCGCAAGAGACCCAGTACTTC. The chain couples TRBV6-6 to TRBJ2-5; D might be TRBD2 (6 bases). Germline loops: CDR1 MNHNY, CDR2 SVGAGI (reference sequence). V lost 2 bases, J lost 2 bases, and 12 bases lay in between. This CDR3 is built from 15 residues.

J is TRBJ1-1 and V is TRBV4-1; no firm D call. The CDR3 is made up of 19 amino acids. With 0 bases removed from V and 2 bases from J, the gap between germline ends came to 22 bases. The germline CDR1 and CDR2 sequences are MGHRA and YSYEKL. The CDR3 protein is CASSQEKGWVGSLNTEAFF. The CDR3 coding sequence is TGCGCCAGCAGCCAAGAGAAAGGGTGGGTAGGGAGCTTAAACACTGAAGCTTTCTTT.